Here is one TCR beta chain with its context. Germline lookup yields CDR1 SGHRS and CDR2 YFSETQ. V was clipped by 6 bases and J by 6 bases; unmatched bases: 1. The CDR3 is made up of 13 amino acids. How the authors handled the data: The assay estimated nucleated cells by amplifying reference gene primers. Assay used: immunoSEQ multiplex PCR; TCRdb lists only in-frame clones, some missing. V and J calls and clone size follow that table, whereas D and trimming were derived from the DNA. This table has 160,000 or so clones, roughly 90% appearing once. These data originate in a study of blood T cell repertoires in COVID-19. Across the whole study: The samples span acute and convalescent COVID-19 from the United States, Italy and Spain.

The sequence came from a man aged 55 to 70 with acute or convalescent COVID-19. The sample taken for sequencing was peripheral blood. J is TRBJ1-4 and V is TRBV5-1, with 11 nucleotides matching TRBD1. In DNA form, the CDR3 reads TGCGCCAGCAAGGGACAGGGGGATGAAAAACTGTTTTTT. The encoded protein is CASKGQGDEKLFF.